This T cell receptor beta chain was found in a study of regulatory T cells in long-lasting Graves disease. Study-level points and caveats: Reduced TCR diversity was observed in persistent Graves' patients versus newly diagnosed patients. Newly diagnosed disease favored TRBV20-1 and TRBJ2-1 over persistent disease.

Many counts were recorded for this clonotype. Its antigen is currently unknown. The sample's time point: persistent/refractory GD, antithyroid drugs over 5 years with positive TRAb. Isolated PBMC RNA provided the starting material for the TCR library. The patients were enrolled through endocrinology in Xi'an, China. Building of the TCR beta libraries involved iRepertoire HTBI primers and Arm-PCR of CDR3 regions. Authors' data handling: Identification yielded around 64 TRBV and 13 to 15 TRBJ segments across samples. One entry per CDR3 protein, called by TCRdb with MiXCR from the multiplex PCR reads. In this record, the V and J calls reflect TCRdb's handling and not the investigators' own analysis. The sample lists roughly 430,000 distinct CDR3 sequences, about 21% occurring once. J was trimmed by 7 bases and V by 0 bases; bases with no gene match: 7. Germline CDR1 is SNHLY and CDR2 is FYNNEI. The CDR3 length is 15 residues.

This clonotype was obtained from a female donor with Graves disease. V is TRBV2 and J is TRBJ1-2; 8 bases are a match to TRBD1. The sample here was peripheral blood mononuclear cells (PBMCs), taken when the disease was refractory, from a patient treated with antithyroid drugs. The CDR3 sequence: CASSEAIPGGFGYTF. The CDR3 DNA follows: TGTGCCAGCAGTGAAGCGATCCCAGGGGGCTTTGGCTACACCTTC.